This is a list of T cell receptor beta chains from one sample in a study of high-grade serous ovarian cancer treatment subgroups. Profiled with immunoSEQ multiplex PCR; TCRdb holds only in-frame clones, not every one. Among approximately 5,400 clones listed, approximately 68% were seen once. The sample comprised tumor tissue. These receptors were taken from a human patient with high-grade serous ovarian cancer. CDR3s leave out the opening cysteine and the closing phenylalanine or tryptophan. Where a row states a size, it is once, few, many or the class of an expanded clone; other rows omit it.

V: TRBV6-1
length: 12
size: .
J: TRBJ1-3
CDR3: ASSERARGNTIY

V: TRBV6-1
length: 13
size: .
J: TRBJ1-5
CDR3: ASLKEGARGQPQH

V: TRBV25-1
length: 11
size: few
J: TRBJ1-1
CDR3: ASRDRANTEAF

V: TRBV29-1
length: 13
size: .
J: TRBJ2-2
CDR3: SVKYPGQETGELF

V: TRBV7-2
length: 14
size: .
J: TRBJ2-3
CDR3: ASSFSLAGGTDTQY

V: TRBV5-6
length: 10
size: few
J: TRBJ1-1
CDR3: ASYRGNTEAF

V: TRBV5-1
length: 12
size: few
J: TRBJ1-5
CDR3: ASSHGTDNQPQH

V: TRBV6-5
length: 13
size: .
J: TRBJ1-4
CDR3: ASSSTLRTVAKLF

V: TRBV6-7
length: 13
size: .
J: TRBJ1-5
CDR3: ASSMGQGGDQPQH

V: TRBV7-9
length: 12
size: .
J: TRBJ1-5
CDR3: ASSMGQVNQPQH

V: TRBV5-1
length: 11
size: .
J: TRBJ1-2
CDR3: ASSFARDDGYT

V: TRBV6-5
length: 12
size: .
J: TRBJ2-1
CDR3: ASSYSSGWTEQF